Below, 28 T cell receptor beta chains from the same sample are listed, as sequenced in a study of cytomegalovirus exposure and HLA in healthy donors (dated by TCRdb to about 2017). Libraries were prepared through the immunoSEQ multiplex PCR assay. For the multiplex PCR, a mixture combining 60 forward primers for TCR Vbeta segments and 13 reverse primers for TCR Jbeta segments was used. TCRdb stores this immuneACCESS table with in-frame sequences only. Part of the clones is absent; in the studies checked, under half of the shortfall reflects unresolved V genes, and no reason is known for the rest. Counted in this sample were about 200,000 clones; roughly 80% of them appeared once. The ten largest clones take up around 1.7% of the sample. Sequenced material: PBMCs. The receptors were gathered from a man between 50 and 59 years old in good health and CMV-seronegative.

This clone appeared a few times. The genes are TRBV19 and TRBJ1-1; D call uncertain. V gave up 7 bases and J gave up 2 bases, with 14 bases separating them. This CDR3 contains 14 residues. Germline V gene sequence: CDR1 LNHDA, CDR2 SQIVND (reference sequence). CDR3 loop: CASTPRSVNTEAFF. The CDR3 bases are TGTGCCAGTACACCGCGGTCGGTTAACACTGAAGCTTTCTTT.

The chain recombines TRBV27 with TRBJ2-1, with D maybe TRBD2 (6 bases). Germline-derived CDR1 and CDR2 are MNHEY and SMNVEV (reference sequence). V lost 3 bases to trimming and J lost 5 bases, with 14 bases between them. The CDR3 is 15 amino acids. The DNA of the CDR3 is TGTGCCAGCAGTTTCAGGCGGGACGGAAACAATGAGCAGTTCTTC. Residues: CASSFRRDGNNEQFF.

The CDR3 DNA reads TGTGCCAGCAGCCCGAAGACAGGGAACCGTCACGAGCAGTACTTC. It codes for CASSPKTGNRHEQYF. This chain joins TRBV7-3 and TRBJ2-7; 7 bases agree with TRBD1. V shed 5 bases, J shed 5 bases, and the junction held 12 bases outside the gene matches. Germline CDR1 and CDR2: SGHTA and FQGTGA. CDR3 length: 15 residues. Full variable domain (missing parts from reference TRBV7-3 and TRBJ2-7): GAGVSQTPSNKVTEKGKYVELRCDPISGHTALYWYRQSLGQGPEFLIYFQGTGAADDSGLPNDRFFAVRPEGSVSTLKIQRTERGDSAVYLCASSPKTGNRHEQYFGPGTRLTVT.

This chain uses TRBV28 with TRBJ1-1, with a possible D match to TRBD1 (5 bases). The CDR3 consists of 15 residues. V lost 6 bases and J lost 6, with 20 bases in between. CDR1 MDHEN and CDR2 SYDVKM come from the germline V gene. The CDR3 region has the DNA TGTGCCAGCAGAAGAAAAGGAGGGGCGGTGGCTGAAGCTTTCTTT. This gives the protein CASRRKGGAVAEAFF. The whole variable domain, remainder taken from reference TRBV28 and TRBJ1-1, is DVKVTQSSRYLVKRTGEKVFLECVQDMDHENMFWYRQDPGLGLRLIYFSYDVKMKEKGDIPEGYSVSREKKERFSLILESASTNQTSMYLCASRRKGGAVAEAFFGQGTRLTVV.

V gene TRBV25-1 combines with J gene TRBJ2-4, with 10 bases lining up with TRBD2. The V and J ends lost 4 bases and 1 base, in that order; junction bases with no gene match: 7. The CDR3 contains 17 residues. Germline-derived CDR1 and CDR2 are MGHDK and SYGVNS. CDR3: CASSGLAGVAAKNIQYF. The CDR3 DNA sequence: TGTGCCAGCAGTGGTCTAGCGGGGGTAGCGGCCAAAAACATTCAGTACTTC.

The rearrangement uses TRBV18 and TRBJ2-7; tentative D call: TRBD2 (6 bases). V dropped 0 bases and J dropped 7 bases, with 16 bases sitting between them. Germline CDR1 KGHSH, CDR2 LQKENI. The length of the CDR3 is 15 residues. CDR3 in amino acids: CASSPPGGNLREQYF. In DNA form, the CDR3 reads TGTGCCAGCTCACCACCGGGGGGTAACCTCAGGGAGCAGTACTTC.

The CDR3 DNA reads as TGTGCCAGCAGCCCCGGGACAGGTGGATTTCCCCAGCATTTT. Translation gives CASSPGTGGFPQHF. The rearrangement uses TRBV7-6 and TRBJ1-5, with TRBD1 identical over 8 bases. This CDR3 has 14 amino acids. V dropped 5 bases and J dropped 10; count of bases not matched to a gene: 10. Germline V gene lookup returns CDR1 SGHVS and CDR2 FNYEAQ. Full variable domain (rest looked up from reference TRBV7-6 and TRBJ1-5): GAGVSQSPRYKVTKRGQDVALRCDPISGHVSLYWYRQALGQGPEFLTYFNYEAQQDKSGLPNDRFSAERPEGSISTLTIQRTEQRDSAMYRCASSPGTGGFPQHFGDGTRLSIL.

This CDR3 is CASRSGGAIQNNYGYTF. CDR3 DNA sequence: TGCGCCAGCCGATCCGGAGGAGCGATACAAAATAACTATGGCTACACCTTC. The chain carries TRBV4-1 and TRBJ1-2; D is undetermined. V was cut by 8 bases and J by 1 base, with 23 bases left in between. The length of the CDR3 is 17 residues. CDR1 and CDR2 (germline): MGHRA, YSYEKL.

The chain recombines TRBV7-8 with TRBJ2-7; 9 bases agree with TRBD2. This CDR3 contains 19 residues. In germline, CDR1 is SGHVS, CDR2 FQNEAQ. Trimming took 2 bases from V and 5 from J; bases not matched to a gene: 19. The CDR3 is CASSLPEWVGREGPDEQYF. As DNA, the CDR3 is TGTGCCAGCAGCTTACCAGAGTGGGTCGGGCGGGAGGGCCCGGACGAGCAGTACTTC. The full variable domain, in which reference TRBV7-8 and TRBJ2-7 provide the parts outside the CDR3, is GAGVSQSPRYKVAKRGQDVALRCDPISGHVSLFWYQQALGQGPEFLTYFQNEAQLDKSGLPSDRFFAERPEGSVSTLKIQRTQQEDSAVYLCASSLPEWVGREGPDEQYFGPGTRLTVT.

The chain employs TRBV7-8 and TRBJ2-1; 7 bases line up with TRBD2. CDR3 length: 13 residues. Germline assignment: CDR1 SGHVS and CDR2 FQNEAQ. Losses at the gene ends were 5 bases for V and 9 bases for J; bases not matched to a gene: 7. The CDR3 reads CASSDNPGGEQFF. Written as DNA, the CDR3 is TGTGCCAGCAGCGACAACCCGGGGGGTGAGCAGTTCTTC. Using reference TRBV7-8 and TRBJ2-1 for the parts outside the CDR3, the full variable domain is GAGVSQSPRYKVAKRGQDVALRCDPISGHVSLFWYQQALGQGPEFLTYFQNEAQLDKSGLPSDRFFAERPEGSVSTLKIQRTQQEDSAVYLCASSDNPGGEQFFGPGTRLTVL.

The chain's CDR3 is CASSYGGPEAFF. The CDR3, as DNA: TGTGCCAGCAGTTACGGAGGTCCGGAAGCTTTCTTT. The genes are TRBV6-5 and TRBJ1-1, with no clear D. V was pared by 2 bases and J by 8 bases, with 9 bases between. CDR3 length: 12 residues. Germline V gene lookup returns CDR1 MNHEY and CDR2 SVGAGI.

The V gene is TRBV18, the J gene TRBJ1-1; 12 bases match TRBD1. After removal of 1 base from V and 6 bases from J, the junction contained 6 bases not matched to a gene. This CDR3 contains 16 residues. CDR1 KGHSH and CDR2 LQKENI come from the germline V gene. The CDR3 region is CASSPLPGQGAPEAFF. In DNA form, the CDR3 reads TGTGCCAGCTCACCACTTCCGGGACAGGGGGCGCCTGAAGCTTTCTTT.

As to this clone: Relative to the germline gene, one junction end is altered; a read error may explain this. J is TRBJ2-3 and V is TRBV5-1, with D possibly being TRBD1 (5 bases). Germline CDR1 and CDR2: SGHRS and YFSETQ. The CDR3 runs to 13 residues. Here the CDR3 reads CASSEQVGDTRYF. In DNA, the CDR3 is TGCGCCAGCAGCGAACAGGTTGGCGATACGCGGTATTTT.

The chain is built from TRBV28 and TRBJ1-5; possibly TRBD1 for D (5 bases). Germline V gene sequence: CDR1 MDHEN, CDR2 SYDVKM. The V and J ends lost 7 bases and 1 base respectively, with 17 bases between them. The CDR3 has 16 amino acids. The CDR3 DNA reads TGTGCCAGCACCCTGGGGGGGTTTAGGAGCAATCAGCCCCAGCATTTT. Translation gives CASTLGGFRSNQPQHF.

This clone was detected only once. This chain connects TRBV7-6 to TRBJ2-2, with D perhaps TRBD2 (7 bases). Trimming took off 6 bases at V and 6 bases at J, with 20 bases between the two ends. The CDR3 consists of 16 residues. From germline, CDR1 is SGHVS and CDR2 FNYEAQ. CDR3 loop: CASSSPPGGAAGELFF. The CDR3 DNA reads TGTGCCAGCAGTTCTCCCCCTGGGGGGGCTGCCGGGGAGCTGTTTTTT.

The genes are TRBV27 and TRBJ1-2; 12 bases are shared with TRBD1. CDR1 MNHEY and CDR2 SMNVEV come from the germline V gene (reference sequence). The junction had 14 bases not matched to a gene; V was cut back by 6 bases and J by 0 bases. The length of the CDR3 is 19 residues. The CDR3 loop is CASRNSGTGGPLTNYGYTF. CDR3 bases: TGTGCCAGCAGGAACTCCGGGACAGGGGGCCCTCTGACTAACTATGGCTACACCTTC.

This chain joins TRBV9 and TRBJ2-7; D is perhaps TRBD2 (5 bases). Germline V gene lookup returns CDR1 SGDLS and CDR2 YYNGEE. Trimming stripped 0 bases from V and 0 bases from J, with 10 bases between. This CDR3 is built from 15 residues. CDR3 region: CASSVGLGSSYEQYF. The CDR3 DNA follows: TGTGCCAGCAGCGTAGGGCTGGGGAGCTCCTACGAGCAGTACTTC.

The chain links TRBV9 to TRBJ1-1, with D possibly being TRBD1 (6 bases). The CDR3 length is 15 residues. V lost 2 bases, J lost 1 base, and 12 bases lay in between. CDR1 is SGDLS and CDR2 is YYNGEE in the germline V gene. The chain's CDR3 is CASSVAGVSNTEAFF. The DNA of the CDR3 is TGTGCCAGCAGCGTGGCAGGGGTGTCGAACACTGAAGCTTTCTTT. The entire variable domain, with the rest obtained from reference TRBV9 and TRBJ1-1, is as follows: DSGVTQTPKHLITATGQRVTLRCSPRSGDLSVYWYQQSLDQGLQFLIQYYNGEERAKGNILERFSAQQFPDLHSELNLSSLELGDSALYFCASSVAGVSNTEAFFGQGTRLTVV.

On this clone: The germline gene is not matched at one end of the junction; a read error may be the cause. The chain combines TRBV7-3 with TRBJ1-2, with a weak D call TRBD1 (6 bases). Germline V gene data show CDR1 as SGHTA and CDR2 as FQGTGA. This CDR3 comprises 13 residues. CDR3 region: CASNLNGGLGYTF. The CDR3, as DNA: TGTGCCAGCAACTTAAACGGGGGGCTTGGCTACACCTTC. Complete variable domain (other parts from reference TRBV7-3 and TRBJ1-2): GAGVSQTPSNKVTEKGKYVELRCDPISGHTALYWYRQSLGQGPEFLIYFQGTGAADDSGLPNDRFFAVRPEGSVSTLKIQRTERGDSAVYLCASNLNGGLGYTFGSGTRLTVV.

This clone was observed a handful of times. The CDR3, as DNA: TGTGCCATCAAACGCGGCGAAGGCACTGAAGCTTTCTTT. Translating gives CAIKRGEGTEAFF. This rearrangement joins TRBV10-3 to TRBJ1-1; D is undetermined. Germline assignment: CDR1 ENHRY and CDR2 SYGVKD. Trimming took 7 bases from V and 4 from J, leaving 13 bases between them. CDR3 length: 13 residues.

This chain connects TRBV2 to TRBJ2-2; 9 nucleotides line up with TRBD1. The trim removed 10 bases at V and 2 bases at J, leaving 8 bases unmatched. This CDR3 is 15 amino acids long. Germline CDR1 reads SNHLY; CDR2 reads FYNNEI. The DNA of the CDR3 is TGTGCCACCCGTACGGGACAGGGTAACACCGGGGAGCTGTTTTTT. This encodes CATRTGQGNTGELFF.

This rearrangement joins TRBV29-1 to TRBJ2-5; TRBD2 matches at 7 bases. CDR1 is SQVTM, CDR2 ANQGSEA, per germline. With V trimmed by 7 bases and J by 5 bases, 10 bases remained unmatched. This CDR3 has 13 amino acids. The CDR3 DNA follows: TGCAGCGGTAGGGTAGCGGGCGGGGAGACCCAGTACTTC. This sequence encodes CSGRVAGGETQYF.

The chain employs TRBV6-5 and TRBJ1-1; 7 bases map to TRBD1. Unmatched junction bases numbered 7, after V lost 0 bases and J lost 3 bases. The CDR3 loop spans 16 amino acids. Germline V CDR1 and CDR2: MNHEY, SVGAGI. The CDR3 nucleotides read TGTGCCAGCAGTTACTCGCCGGGACAGCCCTACACTGAAGCTTTCTTT. This encodes CASSYSPGQPYTEAFF.

This clone was seen a few times. The DNA of the CDR3 is TGTGCCAGCAGTTTAGGCGACAGGCCCTATGGCTACACCTTC. Its translation is CASSLGDRPYGYTF. This rearrangement joins TRBV28 to TRBJ1-2; possibly TRBD1 for D (6 bases). This CDR3 has 14 residues. V lost 2 bases and J 4 bases, leaving 11 bases between the germline ends. Germline loops: CDR1 MDHEN, CDR2 SYDVKM.

The chain joins TRBV7-2 to TRBJ2-7; 9 bases are shared with TRBD1. Germline V gene sequence: CDR1 SGHTA, CDR2 FQGNSA. After removal of 3 bases from V and 1 base from J, the junction contained 7 bases not matched to a gene. CDR3 length: 16 residues. The CDR3 DNA reads as TGTGCCAGCAGCTTCGGTACAGGGGGCCTTTCCTACGAGCAGTACTTC. Translation gives CASSFGTGGLSYEQYF.

This clone was observed once. This chain links TRBV19 with TRBJ2-1; 16 bases align to TRBD2. Per germline, CDR1 LNHDA and CDR2 SQIVND (reference sequence). CDR3 length equals 19 residues. Trimming took 6 bases from V and 2 from J; bases not matched to a gene: 10. This chain's CDR3 is CASRTDGTSGRGTYNEQFF. The DNA for the CDR3 is TGTGCCAGTAGGACCGACGGGACTAGCGGGAGGGGGACCTACAATGAGCAGTTCTTC.

In its sample, this clone was seen once. The chain combines TRBV29-1 with TRBJ2-2; TRBD2 might be the D (6 bases). The CDR3 is 14 amino acids. The V end lost 5 bases, the J end lost 2 bases, and 12 bases lay between the germline ends. Germline V gives CDR1 SQVTM, CDR2 ANQGSEA. CDR3 sequence: CSVRAGPNTGELFF. The CDR3 DNA reads TGCAGCGTTAGGGCGGGGCCTAACACCGGGGAGCTGTTTTTT.

The CDR3 here is CASSPQGYEQYF. For the CDR3, the DNA is TGTGCCAGCAGTCCACAGGGGTACGAGCAGTACTTC. V usage is TRBV25-1 and J usage is TRBJ2-7; 7 positions match TRBD1. The CDR3 is made up of 12 amino acids. With V trimmed by 5 bases and J by 4 bases, 2 bases remained unmatched. Germline V gene data show CDR1 as MGHDK and CDR2 as SYGVNS.